The source of this TCR beta chain is a study of Graves' ophthalmopathy and Graves' hyperthyroidism. Study-wide background: Pretreatment peripheral blood was obtained at initial diagnosis.

Uncontrolled infections, other autoimmune diseases, pregnancy or lactation barred patients from enrollment. PBMCs came from roughly 9.1 ml of fresh peripheral blood. Study-wide points: Cross-validated, the 13-signature model showed 87.88%/81.08% sensitivity/specificity, and 80%/75% in the test set.

This clonotype was detected many times. Its antigen is currently unknown. For repertoire sequencing, the TCR beta CDR3 regions were amplified from RNA transcripts. In the first round, RT-PCR was carried out with HTBI primers, and a multiplex PCR formed the second round. Each CDR3 protein gets one entry after TCRdb re-called the multiplex PCR reads with MiXCR. The table shows approximately 210,000 distinct CDR3 sequences, with roughly 29% occurring only once. The germline gives CDR1 SGHRS, CDR2 YFSETQ. V was pared by 4 bases and J by 5 bases, with 6 bases of the junction left unmatched. This CDR3 comprises 14 residues.

The sample comprised peripheral blood. This TCR was sampled from a man aged 50 or older with Graves' ophthalmopathy. The rearrangement uses TRBV5-1 and TRBJ2-5; TRBD2 matches at 9 bases. CDR3 nucleotides: TGCGCCAGCAGCGCGGGAGGGGCAGGGGAGACCCAGTACTTC. Translated, it gives CASSAGGAGETQYF.